The TCR beta chain described here comes from a study of T-cell reconstitution after alpha-beta-depleted transplantation in children. About this clonotype: Its specificity is not known.

The authors prepared the TCRbeta library with unique molecular identifiers. TCRdb re-called the PCR reads through MiXCR, storing one row per CDR3 protein. The sample shows 440,000 or so distinct CDR3 sequences, 43% of them seen only once. Whole-study results and caveats: By one year post-transplant, T-cell counts and diversity largely arose from T cells that were newly produced. Surviving thymic progenitors and recipient T cells were the source of high TCRbeta diversity at day 60 in some patients. About two months after transplant, alpha-beta T cells reportedly came from several hundred expanded graft clones.

The TCR originated in a girl aged 2 to 9 with aplastic anemia, due to receive a stem cell transplant. The source material was PBMCs, sampled before TCRalphabeta/CD19-depleted stem cell transplant.

For the CDR3, the DNA is TGCAGTGCTAGCTCCTTAGGGCGGGAGCGAAACGAGCAGTACTTC. Translated, it gives CSASSLGRERNEQYF. The chain uses TRBV20-1 and TRBJ2-7; 7 nucleotides agree with TRBD2. Germline trimming cut 3 bases from V and 5 bases from J; bases unmatched to any gene: 13. Germline V gene data show CDR1 as DFQATT and CDR2 as SNEGSKA (reference sequence). The CDR3 loop spans 15 amino acids.